This T cell receptor beta chain was found in a study of shared clonotypes between healthy human individuals. The CDR3 extends over 14 amino acids. V was trimmed by 1 base and J by 8 bases, leaving 16 bases between them. The V gene's germline CDR1 is SGHDT and CDR2 YYEEEE. The table came from immunoSEQ multiplex PCR; TCRdb's copy has only in-frame clones and leaves some out. The sample gives about 1.1 million clones, approximately 77% of which show up once; 0.89% is in the top ten. Study-level results: Clonotype sharing among donors was expected to depend on sequencing depth.

In the case of this clone: Its antigen is still unknown.

The sequencing input was memory CD4+ T cells from PBMCs. Subset: CD45RA-negative fraction. The TCR comes from a man aged 18 to 30 in good health. Some clones in this sample may be carry-over from other donors' samples. The rearrangement uses TRBV5-6 and TRBJ2-7; possibly TRBD2 for D (5 bases). The CDR3 loop reads CASSLSGAEYQQYF. As DNA, the CDR3 is TGTGCCAGCAGCTTGAGCGGAGCCGAATACCAGCAGTACTTC.